Sequencing of this T cell receptor (beta chain) was carried out in a study of molecular identifiers for immune sequencing clone quantification. Study information: With replicates, the RNA of about 19,000 or 110,000 naive CD8 cells was split five ways and four were sequenced.

General observations from the study: Whereas naive cells kept under 1% of molecules in clones above 20 RNA copies, such clones held over 98% in effectors.

The V gene lost 1 base and the J gene lost 2 bases, with 7 bases spanning the gap. The CDR3 length is 14 residues. Per germline, CDR1 LGHNA and CDR2 YNFKEQ. Preparation of the bulk TCR libraries relied on previously described methods and listed TCR primers. TCRdb independently ran MiXCR on the PCR reads; one entry per CDR3 protein. The data show about 510,000 distinct CDR3 sequences, 20% to 25% seen once. This clonotype has a count of ten or more. Its antigen is currently unknown. Naive CD8 T cells, phenotype CD8+CD4-CCR7+CD45RA+, were sorted. Sequencing was carried out using naive CD8+ T cells from blood, with Jurkat cell RNA spiked in. Subset described: FACS-sorted CD8+CD4-CCR7+CD45RA+ naive T cells. The chain carries TRBV4-2 and TRBJ2-3, with D uncertain. This TCR was sampled from a human donor in good health. Some libraries in this study had Jurkat cell RNA spiked in. The chain's CDR3 is CASSQVTATDTQYF. The CDR3 DNA reads TGTGCCAGCAGCCAAGTTACTGCCACAGATACGCAGTATTTT.